This T cell receptor (beta chain) was documented in a study of blood T cell repertoires in COVID-19. The V gene end was trimmed by 1 base and the J gene end by 10 bases; junction bases not matched to a gene: 6. Germline V gene data show CDR1 as SEHNR and CDR2 as FQNEAQ (reference sequence). This CDR3 region has 14 residues. Sequencing used immunoSEQ multiplex PCR; TCRdb keeps in-frame clones, though not all of them. The sample holds roughly 380,000 clones, about 88% seen once. This study enrolled people aged roughly 18 to 100 from roughly 22 US geographic areas. The clonotype comes from a woman in her thirties who had recovered from COVID-19. This chain connects TRBV7-9 to TRBJ1-4, with 7 positions matching TRBD1. The sample comprised PBMCs or T cells enriched from blood (not recorded which). For the CDR3, the DNA is TGTGCCAGCAGCTTAGATAGACAGGGAGGAAAACTGTTTTTT. Encoded protein: CASSLDRQGGKLFF.